Listed here are 17 T cell receptor beta chains from one sample, sequenced in a study of T-cell memory formation after mild COVID-19. From the 5' RACE reads, TCRdb called clonotypes with MiXCR, one entry per CDR3 protein. The sample has 400,000 to 550,000 distinct CDR3 sequences, more than 20% seen once. Sequencing used PBMCs or a T cell subset sorted from them (not recorded which). These receptors all stem from an adult woman who had mild COVID-19 (a few samples of this study predate the infection). Cell type and time point are not known.

The chain is built from TRBV19 and TRBJ1-5; D not certain. CDR3 size: 13 residues. The germline V gene encodes CDR1 LNHDA and CDR2 SQIVND (reference sequence). The germline V and J ends were trimmed by 4 bases and 10 bases, with 14 bases remaining between them. The CDR3 protein is CASSTLIGRPQHF. The CDR3 region has the DNA TGTGCCAGTAGTACGCTAATAGGAAGACCCCAGCATTTT.

This clonotype came up many times. V is TRBV5-5 and J is TRBJ1-3; tentatively, D is TRBD1 (5 bases). Looked up from germline, CDR1 is SGHKS and CDR2 is YYEKEE (reference sequence). The CDR3 contains 17 residues. Trimming took off 4 bases at V and 0 bases at J, with 17 bases between the two ends. CDR3 bases: TGTGCCAGCAGCCGATGGGACGCCGAATTCTCTGGAAACACCATATATTTT. Its translation is CASSRWDAEFSGNTIYF.

This clonotype was observed a handful of times. In DNA, the CDR3 is TGCGCCAGCAGCGCACAGCCCGGGACAGGTACTGAAGCTTTCTTT. Translating it yields CASSAQPGTGTEAFF. V gene TRBV5-1 combines with J gene TRBJ1-1; TRBD1 agrees at 8 bases. Germline loops: CDR1 SGHRS, CDR2 YFSETQ. The CDR3 loop spans 15 amino acids. V shed 4 bases, J shed 5 bases, and the junction held 10 bases outside the gene matches.

The chain joins TRBV9 to TRBJ2-4, with D unresolved. The V end lost 3 bases, the J end lost 9 bases, and 16 bases lay between the germline ends. From germline, CDR1 is SGDLS and CDR2 YYNGEE. The CDR3 sequence is 14 residues long. CDR3 region: CASSDLAQRGIQYF. The CDR3 coding sequence is TGTGCCAGCAGCGACCTGGCCCAGCGAGGCATTCAGTACTTC.

The chain couples TRBV3-1 to TRBJ1-1, with D perhaps matching TRBD1 (5 bases). Trimming took 4 bases from V and 0 from J, leaving 12 bases between them. Germline CDR1 and CDR2: LGHDT and YNNKEL (reference sequence). The CDR3 length is 15 residues. CDR3 DNA sequence: TGTGCCAGCAGCCGGGGACGGGGGATGAACACTGAAGCTTTCTTT. This encodes CASSRGRGMNTEAFF. The full variable domain, with the rest looked up from reference TRBV3-1 and TRBJ1-1, is DTAVSQTPKYLVTQMGNDKSIKCEQNLGHDTMYWYKQDSKKFLKIMFSYNNKELIINETVPNRFSPKSPDKAHLNLHINSLELGDSAVYFCASSRGRGMNTEAFFGQGTRLTVV.

The rearrangement joins TRBV18 to TRBJ1-5, with D tentatively TRBD1 (6 bases). CDR1 is KGHSH and CDR2 is LQKENI in the germline V gene. V lost 3 bases and J 1 base, leaving 16 bases between the germline ends. This CDR3 is 17 amino acids long. CDR3 sequence (DNA): TGTGCCAGCTCACCGTCTGACAGGCTGATCAGCAATCAGCCCCAGCATTTT. The encoded protein is CASSPSDRLISNQPQHF.

This clonotype came up a few times. The genes are TRBV7-2 and TRBJ2-7; D may be TRBD2 (5 bases). The CDR3 is 13 residues long. Between the trimmed V and J ends, which lost 5 bases and 3 bases, there was a span of 11 bases. CDR1 SGHTA and CDR2 FQGNSA come from the germline V gene. DNA of the CDR3: TGTGCCAGCAGCAACCGGGGAAACTACGAGCAGTACTTC. It yields the protein CASSNRGNYEQYF.

The gene calls are TRBV5-5 and TRBJ2-6, with 7 positions matching TRBD1. The CDR3 is 17 residues long. From germline, CDR1 is SGHKS and CDR2 YYEKEE (reference sequence). The ends lost 0 bases at V and 0 bases at J; junction bases unmatched: 3. The CDR3 nucleotides read TGTGCCAGCAGCTTGGCGACAGGGCCCTCTGGGGCCAACGTCCTGACTTTC. Translating it yields CASSLATGPSGANVLTF.

This clonotype has more than one count but fewer than ten. The chain joins TRBV12-3 or TRBV12-4 to TRBJ1-5; no firm D call. This CDR3 has 13 amino acids. Trimming pared 4 bases from V and 7 bases from J, leaving 11 bases between. For the CDR3, the DNA is TGTGCCAGCAGTTACGCGGGAGGACAGCCCCAGCATTTT. This translates into CASSYAGGQPQHF.

This rearrangement joins TRBV6-2 or TRBV6-3 to TRBJ1-5, with D uncertain. The germline CDR1 and CDR2 sequences are MNHEY and SVGEGT. Between the trimmed V and J ends, which lost 6 bases and 4 bases, there was a span of 25 bases. This CDR3 is built from 18 residues. The CDR3 DNA is TGTGCCAGCAGCTACGACGCCCGACGAGGGAACAATAATCAGCCCCAGCATTTT. The encoded protein is CASSYDARRGNNNQPQHF.

This clonotype was observed a handful of times. CDR3 residues: CASRPQGDSPLHF. CDR3 nucleotides: TGTGCCAGCAGACCACAGGGAGATTCACCCCTCCACTTT. This chain joins TRBV12-3 or TRBV12-4 and TRBJ1-6; tentatively, D is TRBD1 (6 bases). Trimming took 6 bases from V and 8 from J, leaving 11 bases between them. CDR3 length equals 13 residues.

The rearrangement uses TRBV24-1 and TRBJ2-2; 8 bases fit TRBD1. CDR3 length: 13 residues. V gave up 8 bases and J gave up 4 bases; unmatched junction bases: 2. Looked up from germline, CDR1 is KGHDR and CDR2 is SFDVKD. The CDR3 nucleotides are TGTGCCACCACCGACAGGGGCACCGGGGAGCTGTTTTTT. It codes for CATTDRGTGELFF.

This clonotype was counted only a few times. The rearrangement links TRBV7-9 to TRBJ2-7; D is unclear. CDR1 and CDR2 from the germline V gene are SEHNR and FQNEAQ (reference sequence). Trimming shortened V by 7 bases and J by 2 bases, and 15 bases separated the two germline ends. This CDR3 region has 14 residues. The CDR3 DNA is TGTGCCAGCACCCTGGCAGGAACGACCTACGAGCAGTACTTC. It specifies CASTLAGTTYEQYF.

This clonotype occurred many times. The V and J genes are TRBV12-3 or TRBV12-4 and TRBJ1-1; no clear D. The CDR3 runs 14 residues. Trimming cost V 3 bases and J 0 bases, with 8 bases left between them. The CDR3 nucleotides read TGTGCCAGCAGTTTGCTGAGCATGAACACTGAAGCTTTCTTT. Its protein product is CASSLLSMNTEAFF.

This clonotype has more than one count but fewer than ten. J is TRBJ2-1 and V is TRBV14, with D possibly TRBD2 on 6 matching bases. V was pared by 4 bases and J by 6 bases, with 16 bases between. The CDR3 length is 15 residues. CDR1 SGHDN and CDR2 FVKESK come from the germline V gene. The chain's CDR3 is CASSLRAGPSNEQFF. CDR3 bases: TGTGCCAGCAGCCTCCGTGCGGGACCAAGCAATGAGCAGTTCTTC.

The V gene is TRBV7-9, the J gene TRBJ1-1; 7 bases are a match to TRBD1. CDR1 and CDR2 from the germline V gene are SEHNR and FQNEAQ (reference sequence). After removal of 5 bases from V and 10 bases from J, the junction contained 7 bases not matched to a gene. The CDR3 sequence is 12 residues long. Here the CDR3 reads CASSPGGWRAFF. The CDR3, as DNA: TGTGCCAGCAGCCCAGGGGGTTGGCGAGCTTTCTTT.

The genes are TRBV12-3 or TRBV12-4 and TRBJ2-6, with D unresolved. There are 15 residues in the CDR3. Trimming pared 0 bases from V and 0 bases from J, leaving 3 bases between. The CDR3 DNA sequence: TGTGCCAGCAGTTTAGCAGCCTCTGGGGCCAACGTCCTGACTTTC. It encodes CASSLAASGANVLTF.